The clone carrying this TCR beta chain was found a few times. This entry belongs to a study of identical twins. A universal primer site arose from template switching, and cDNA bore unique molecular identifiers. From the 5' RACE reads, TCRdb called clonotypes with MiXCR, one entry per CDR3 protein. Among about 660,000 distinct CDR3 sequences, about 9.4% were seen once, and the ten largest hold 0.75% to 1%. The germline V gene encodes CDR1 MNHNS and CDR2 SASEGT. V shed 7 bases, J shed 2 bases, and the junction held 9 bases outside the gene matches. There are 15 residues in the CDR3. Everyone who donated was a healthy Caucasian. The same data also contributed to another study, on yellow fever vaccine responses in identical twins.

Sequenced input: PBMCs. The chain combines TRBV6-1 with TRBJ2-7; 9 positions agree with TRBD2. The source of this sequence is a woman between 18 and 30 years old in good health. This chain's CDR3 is CASIAAGGAAYEQYF. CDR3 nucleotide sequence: TGTGCCAGCATCGCCGCGGGAGGGGCCGCCTACGAGCAGTACTTC.